The 2 T cell receptor beta chains below all came from one sample that was sequenced in a study of OX40 agonist ivuxolimab in advanced cancers. Only in-frame clones appear in the TCRdb table, and some are missing; sequencing was by immunoSEQ multiplex PCR. Here the sample spans 30,000 to 45,000 clones, 87% being singletons. Sample: CD4+ or CD8+ T cells sorted from blood, taken in a trial of the OX40 agonist ivuxolimab. These receptor sequences come from an adult with an advanced solid tumor such as melanoma, head and neck, liver or kidney cancer.

This rearrangement joins TRBV4-2 to TRBJ2-2, with 11 nucleotides matching TRBD2. The CDR3 runs to 17 residues. The junction had 8 bases not matched to a gene; V was cut back by 3 bases and J by 5 bases. Per germline, CDR1 LGHNA and CDR2 YNFKEQ. In DNA, the CDR3 is TGTGCCAGCAGCCACTTGCTAGCGGGGGGACAAACCGGGGAGCTGTTTTTT. Protein: CASSHLLAGGQTGELFF.

The gene calls are TRBV19 and TRBJ1-6; D is unclear. The V gene's germline CDR1 is LNHDA and CDR2 SQIVND (reference sequence). The CDR3 consists of 15 residues. V shed 7 bases and J shed 0 bases, with 10 bases lying between them. The CDR3 loop reads CASTRASSYNSPLHF. The DNA for the CDR3 is TGTGCCAGTACCCGGGCGAGCTCCTATAATTCACCCCTCCACTTT.